This T cell receptor (beta chain) was recorded in a study of T cell changes during pregnancy in multiple sclerosis (dated by TCRdb to about 2019). With regard to the full study: The study examined how the T cell repertoire changed over the course of pregnancy in women with multiple sclerosis.

The library was generated by the immunoSEQ multiplex PCR assay. TCRdb re-hosts the immuneACCESS table, in-frame sequences only. Its copies lack some clones; in the studies checked, an unresolved V gene accounts for under half of them, and the cause for the rest is not known. Recorded for this sample are under 45,000 clones; 90% to 95% of them occurred a single time. The ten largest account for 0.35% of the sample. Taken from the germline V gene (reference sequence), the CDR1 and CDR2 loops are SEHNR and FQNEAQ. From the cysteine through the phenylalanine, the CDR3 covers 14 amino acids. Only the CDR3 region is kept as DNA, spanning 42 bases read in frame from base 1. A distance of 13 bases separates the germline ends of V and J, which lose 4 bases and 3 bases respectively. On this clone itself: Its antigen target is currently unknown. It has no much larger one-base neighbor in the sample; base qualities were not kept.

The receptor was isolated from a female donor with multiple sclerosis, enrolled in a pregnancy study. Sequencing used CD4+ T cells from peripheral blood mononuclear cells, obtained after pregnancy. Rearrangement joined TRBV7-9 to TRBJ2-7; 6 matching bases give a weak D call of TRBD2. The CDR3 protein: CASSSADGSYEQYF. Read as DNA, the sequence is TGTGCCAGCAGCTCGGCAGACGGGAGCTACGAGCAGTACTTC.